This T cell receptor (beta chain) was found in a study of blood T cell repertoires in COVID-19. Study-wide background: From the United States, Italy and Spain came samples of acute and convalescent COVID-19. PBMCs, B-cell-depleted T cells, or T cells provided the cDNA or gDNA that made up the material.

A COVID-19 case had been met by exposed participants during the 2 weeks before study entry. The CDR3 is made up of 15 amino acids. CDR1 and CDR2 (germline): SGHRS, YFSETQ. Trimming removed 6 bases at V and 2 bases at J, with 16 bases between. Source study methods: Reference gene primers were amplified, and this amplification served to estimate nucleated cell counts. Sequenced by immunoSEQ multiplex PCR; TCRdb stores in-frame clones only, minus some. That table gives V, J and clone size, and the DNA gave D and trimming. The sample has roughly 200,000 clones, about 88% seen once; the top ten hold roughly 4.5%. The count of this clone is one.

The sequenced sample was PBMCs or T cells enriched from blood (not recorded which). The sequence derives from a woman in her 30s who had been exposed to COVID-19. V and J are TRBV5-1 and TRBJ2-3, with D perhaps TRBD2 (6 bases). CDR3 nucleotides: TGCGCCAGCACCCCCGGCGGGGTCACCACAGATACGCAGTATTTT. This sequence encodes CASTPGGVTTDTQYF. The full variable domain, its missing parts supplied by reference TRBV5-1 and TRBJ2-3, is KAGVTQTPRYLIKTRGQQVTLSCSPISGHRSVSWYQQTPGQGLQFLFEYFSETQRNKGNFPGRFSGRQFSNSRSEMNVSTLELGDSALYLCASTPGGVTTDTQYFGPGTRLTVL.